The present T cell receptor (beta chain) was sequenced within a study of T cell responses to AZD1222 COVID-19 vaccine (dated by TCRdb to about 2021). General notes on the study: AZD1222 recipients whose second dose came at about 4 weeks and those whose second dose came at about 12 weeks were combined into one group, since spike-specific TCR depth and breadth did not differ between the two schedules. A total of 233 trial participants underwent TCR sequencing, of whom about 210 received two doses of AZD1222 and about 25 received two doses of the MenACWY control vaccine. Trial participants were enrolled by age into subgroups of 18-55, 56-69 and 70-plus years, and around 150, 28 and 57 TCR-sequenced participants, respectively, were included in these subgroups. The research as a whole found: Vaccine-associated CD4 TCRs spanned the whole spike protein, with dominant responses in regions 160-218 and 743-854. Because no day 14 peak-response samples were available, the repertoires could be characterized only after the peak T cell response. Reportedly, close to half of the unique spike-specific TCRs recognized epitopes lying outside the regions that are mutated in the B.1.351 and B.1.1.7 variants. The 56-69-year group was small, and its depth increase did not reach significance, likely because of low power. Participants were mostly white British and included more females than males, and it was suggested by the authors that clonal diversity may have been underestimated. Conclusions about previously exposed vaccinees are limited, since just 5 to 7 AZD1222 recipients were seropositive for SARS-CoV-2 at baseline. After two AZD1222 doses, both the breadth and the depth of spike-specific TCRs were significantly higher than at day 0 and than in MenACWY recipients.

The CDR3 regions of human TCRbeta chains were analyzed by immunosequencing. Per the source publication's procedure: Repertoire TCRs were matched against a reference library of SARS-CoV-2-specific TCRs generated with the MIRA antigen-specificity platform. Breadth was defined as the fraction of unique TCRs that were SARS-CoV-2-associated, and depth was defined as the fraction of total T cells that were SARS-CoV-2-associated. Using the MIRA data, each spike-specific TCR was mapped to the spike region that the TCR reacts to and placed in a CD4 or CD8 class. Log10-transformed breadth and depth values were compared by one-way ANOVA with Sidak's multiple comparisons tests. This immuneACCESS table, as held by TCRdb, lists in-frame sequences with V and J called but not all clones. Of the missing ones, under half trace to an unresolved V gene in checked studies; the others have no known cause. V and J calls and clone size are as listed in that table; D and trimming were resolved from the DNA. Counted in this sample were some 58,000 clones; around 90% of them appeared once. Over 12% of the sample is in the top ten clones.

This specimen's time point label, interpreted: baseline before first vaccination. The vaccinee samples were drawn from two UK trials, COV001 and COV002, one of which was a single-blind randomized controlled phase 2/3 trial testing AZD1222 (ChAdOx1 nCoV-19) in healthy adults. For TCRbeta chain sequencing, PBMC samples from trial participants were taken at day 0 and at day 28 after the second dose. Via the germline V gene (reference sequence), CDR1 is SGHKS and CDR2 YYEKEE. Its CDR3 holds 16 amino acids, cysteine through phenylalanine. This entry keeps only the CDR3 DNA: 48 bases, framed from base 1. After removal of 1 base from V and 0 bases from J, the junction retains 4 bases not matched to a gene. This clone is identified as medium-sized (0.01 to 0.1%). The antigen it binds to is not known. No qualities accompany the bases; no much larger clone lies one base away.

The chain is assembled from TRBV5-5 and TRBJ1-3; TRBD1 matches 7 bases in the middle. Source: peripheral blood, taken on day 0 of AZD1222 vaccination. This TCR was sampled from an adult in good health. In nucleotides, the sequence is TGTGCCAGCAGCTTGCCGGGACAGACCTCTGGAAACACCATATATTTT. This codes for CASSLPGQTSGNTIYF.